Listed below are T cell receptor beta chains from one sample, sequenced in a study of identical twins. Using its own MiXCR run on the 5' RACE reads, TCRdb lists one record per CDR3 protein. Among some 690,000 distinct CDR3 sequences listed, approximately 22% were seen once. The same sample was also studied in work on T cells expressing NK-cell markers.

The sample comprised PBMCs. The receptors originated from a woman aged 18 to 35 in good health. Each CDR3 is given with its conserved first and last residue.

j_call: TRBJ2-7; v_call: TRBV7-2; cdr3_aa: CASSLAGGRTHEQYF
j_call: TRBJ1-1; v_call: TRBV12-3/TRBV12-4; cdr3_aa: CASSWGFPEAFF
j_call: TRBJ2-7; v_call: TRBV7-8; cdr3_aa: CASSLAREWGKYF
j_call: TRBJ2-7; v_call: TRBV20-1; cdr3_aa: CSALLYEQYF
j_call: TRBJ2-7; v_call: TRBV5-1; cdr3_aa: CASSFQGVNEQYF
j_call: TRBJ1-1; v_call: TRBV29-1; cdr3_aa: CSVRRQPNTEAFF
j_call: TRBJ2-1; v_call: TRBV7-9; cdr3_aa: CASSLLAGGLF
j_call: TRBJ2-2; v_call: TRBV7-9; cdr3_aa: CASSRLAGRELFF
j_call: TRBJ2-2; v_call: TRBV5-1; cdr3_aa: CASSLGTSTRNTGELFF
j_call: TRBJ2-7; v_call: TRBV12-3/TRBV12-4; cdr3_aa: CASSFQAIYEQYF
j_call: TRBJ2-1; v_call: TRBV7-2; cdr3_aa: CASSRWARRASYNEQFF
j_call: TRBJ2-7; v_call: TRBV5-1; cdr3_aa: CASREVGGRSYEQYF
j_call: TRBJ2-7; v_call: TRBV5-1; cdr3_aa: CASSYRTGTYEQYF
j_call: TRBJ2-1; v_call: TRBV6-5; cdr3_aa: CASSYYRGGSYNEQFF
j_call: TRBJ2-1; v_call: TRBV12-3/TRBV12-4; cdr3_aa: CASSDRLAADEQFF
j_call: TRBJ2-7; v_call: TRBV6-1; cdr3_aa: CASRVTGKSYEQYF
j_call: TRBJ2-1; v_call: TRBV9; cdr3_aa: CASSVGTRPFNEQFF
j_call: TRBJ2-2; v_call: TRBV7-9; cdr3_aa: CASRPTSGQHTGELFF
j_call: TRBJ2-3; v_call: TRBV7-9; cdr3_aa: CASSLLGPRDTQYF
j_call: TRBJ2-3; v_call: TRBV29-1; cdr3_aa: CSVETLQGTSTDTQYF
j_call: TRBJ2-7; v_call: TRBV30; cdr3_aa: CAWSEQSRGSYEQYF